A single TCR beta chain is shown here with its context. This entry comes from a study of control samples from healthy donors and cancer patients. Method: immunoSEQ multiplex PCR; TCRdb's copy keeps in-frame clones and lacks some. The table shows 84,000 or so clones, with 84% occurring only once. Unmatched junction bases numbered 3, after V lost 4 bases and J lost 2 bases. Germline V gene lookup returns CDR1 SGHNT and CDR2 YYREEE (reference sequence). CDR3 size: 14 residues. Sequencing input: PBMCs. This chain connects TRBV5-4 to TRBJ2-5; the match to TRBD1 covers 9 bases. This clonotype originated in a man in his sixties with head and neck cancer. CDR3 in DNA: TGTGCCAGCAGCCGGGACAGGGCGCAAGAGACCCAGTACTTC. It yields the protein CASSRDRAQETQYF. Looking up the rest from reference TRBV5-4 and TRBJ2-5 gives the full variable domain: ETGVTQSPTHLIKTRGQQVTLRCSSQSGHNTVSWYQQALGQGPQFIFQYYREEENGRGNFPPRFSGLQFPNYSSELNVNALELDDSALYLCASSRDRAQETQYFGPGTRLLVL.